The entry below describes one TCR beta chain. This CDR3 spans 14 amino acids. CDR1 is LNHDA, CDR2 SQIVND, per germline (reference sequence). Germline trimming cut 5 bases from V and 4 bases from J; bases unmatched to any gene: 5. The data were taken from a study of blood T cell repertoires in COVID-19. Authors' data handling: Estimation of nucleated cell counts was performed using reference gene primer amplification. Sequencing was performed with immunoSEQ multiplex PCR; in TCRdb, only in-frame clones are kept and a portion is missing. That table gives V, J and clone size, and the DNA gave D and trimming. The sample records roughly 290,000 clones, approximately 85% being singletons.

Source material: peripheral blood. This TCR was sampled from a human donor with COVID-19, enrolled during active disease. The donor label of this sample is uncertain. The V and J genes are TRBV19 and TRBJ1-5, with 7 bases matching TRBD1. In DNA form, the CDR3 reads TGTGCCAGTAGTGTATCAGGGGGGAATCAGCCCCAGCATTTT. This codes for CASSVSGGNQPQHF.